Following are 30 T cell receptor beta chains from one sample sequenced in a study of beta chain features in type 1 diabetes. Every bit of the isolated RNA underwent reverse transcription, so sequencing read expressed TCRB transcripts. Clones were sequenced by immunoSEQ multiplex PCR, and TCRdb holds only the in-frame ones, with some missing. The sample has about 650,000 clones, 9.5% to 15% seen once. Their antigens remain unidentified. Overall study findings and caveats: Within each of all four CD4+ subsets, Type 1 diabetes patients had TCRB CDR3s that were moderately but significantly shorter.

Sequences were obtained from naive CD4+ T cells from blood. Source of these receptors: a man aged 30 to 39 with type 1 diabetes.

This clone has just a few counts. The CDR3 region is CASSTGQALGYTF. The DNA of the CDR3 is TGTGCCAGCAGCACCGGACAGGCTCTAGGATACACCTTC. The chain has TRBV7-8 and TRBJ1-2, with 7 bases that match TRBD1. J lost 11 bases, V lost 5 bases, and 11 bases had no gene match. The CDR3 totals 13 residues. Germline V gives CDR1 SGHVS, CDR2 FQNEAQ. Full variable domain (missing parts from reference TRBV7-8 and TRBJ1-2): GAGVSQSPRYKVAKRGQDVALRCDPISGHVSLFWYQQALGQGPEFLTYFQNEAQLDKSGLPSDRFFAERPEGSVSTLKIQRTQQEDSAVYLCASSTGQALGYTFGSGTRLTVV.

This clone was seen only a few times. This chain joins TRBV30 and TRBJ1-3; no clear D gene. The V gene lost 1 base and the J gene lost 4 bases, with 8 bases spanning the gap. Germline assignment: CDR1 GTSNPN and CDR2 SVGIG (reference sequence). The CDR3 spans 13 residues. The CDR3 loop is CAWSGVSGNTIYF. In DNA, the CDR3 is TGTGCCTGGAGTGGGGTGAGCGGAAACACCATATATTTT.

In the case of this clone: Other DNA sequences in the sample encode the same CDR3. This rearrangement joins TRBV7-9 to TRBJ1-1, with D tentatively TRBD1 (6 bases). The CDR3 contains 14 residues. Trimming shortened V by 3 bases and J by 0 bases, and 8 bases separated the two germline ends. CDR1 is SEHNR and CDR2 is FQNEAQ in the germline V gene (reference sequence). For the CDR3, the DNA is TGTGCCAGCAGCTTGAGACAGGTGAACACTGAAGCTTTCTTT. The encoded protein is CASSLRQVNTEAFF.

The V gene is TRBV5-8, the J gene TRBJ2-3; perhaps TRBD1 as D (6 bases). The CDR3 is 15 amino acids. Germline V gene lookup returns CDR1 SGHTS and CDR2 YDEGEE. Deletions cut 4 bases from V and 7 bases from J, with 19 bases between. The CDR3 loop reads CASSRLRSQGNTQYF. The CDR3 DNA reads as TGTGCCAGCAGCCGTCTCAGATCCCAGGGGAATACGCAGTATTTT.

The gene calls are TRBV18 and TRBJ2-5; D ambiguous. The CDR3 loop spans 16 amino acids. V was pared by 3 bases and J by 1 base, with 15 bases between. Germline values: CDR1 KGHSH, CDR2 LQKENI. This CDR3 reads CASSPIPTTVQETQYF. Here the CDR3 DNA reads TGTGCCAGCTCACCTATCCCGACGACTGTCCAAGAGACCCAGTACTTC.

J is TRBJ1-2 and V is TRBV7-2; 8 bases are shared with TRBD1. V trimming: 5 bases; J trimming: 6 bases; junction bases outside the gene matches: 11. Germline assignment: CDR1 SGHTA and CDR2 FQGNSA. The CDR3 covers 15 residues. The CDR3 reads CASSVGTGGANGYTF. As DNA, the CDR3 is TGTGCCAGCAGCGTCGGGACAGGTGGAGCGAATGGCTACACCTTC.

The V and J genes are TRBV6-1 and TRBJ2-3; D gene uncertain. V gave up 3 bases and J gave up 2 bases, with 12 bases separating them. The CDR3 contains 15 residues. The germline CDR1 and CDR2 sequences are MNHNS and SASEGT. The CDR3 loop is CASSDRGRNTDTQYF. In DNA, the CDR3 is TGTGCCAGCAGTGATCGCGGCAGAAACACAGATACGCAGTATTTT.

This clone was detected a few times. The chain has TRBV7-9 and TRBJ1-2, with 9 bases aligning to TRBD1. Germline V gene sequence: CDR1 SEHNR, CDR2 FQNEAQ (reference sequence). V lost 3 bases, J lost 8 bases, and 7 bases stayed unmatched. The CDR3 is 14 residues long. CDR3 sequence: CASSFGTGTVGYTF. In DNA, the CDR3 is TGTGCCAGCAGCTTCGGGACAGGGACTGTAGGCTACACCTTC.

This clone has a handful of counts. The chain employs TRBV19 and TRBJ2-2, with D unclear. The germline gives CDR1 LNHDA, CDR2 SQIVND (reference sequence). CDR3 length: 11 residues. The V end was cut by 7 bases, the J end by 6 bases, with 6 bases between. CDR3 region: CASTFSGELFF. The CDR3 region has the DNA TGTGCCAGTACCTTCTCCGGGGAGCTGTTTTTT.

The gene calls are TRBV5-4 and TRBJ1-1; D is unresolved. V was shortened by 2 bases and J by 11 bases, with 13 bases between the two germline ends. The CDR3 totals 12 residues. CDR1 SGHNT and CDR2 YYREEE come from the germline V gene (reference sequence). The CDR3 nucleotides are TGTGCCAGCAGCTTCGACTCACTCGGGGCTTTCTTT. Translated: CASSFDSLGAFF.

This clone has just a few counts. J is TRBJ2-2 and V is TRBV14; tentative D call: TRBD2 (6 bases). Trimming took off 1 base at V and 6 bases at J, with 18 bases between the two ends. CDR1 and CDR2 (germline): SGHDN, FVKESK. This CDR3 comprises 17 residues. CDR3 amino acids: CASSQAGGPKAAGELFF. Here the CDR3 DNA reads TGTGCCAGCAGCCAAGCCGGGGGACCCAAAGCGGCCGGGGAGCTGTTTTTT.

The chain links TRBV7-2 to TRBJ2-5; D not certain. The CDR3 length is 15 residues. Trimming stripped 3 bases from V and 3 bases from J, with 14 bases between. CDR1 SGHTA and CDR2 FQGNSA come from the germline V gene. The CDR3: CASSFQTGIKETQYF. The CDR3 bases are TGTGCCAGCAGCTTTCAGACGGGCATTAAAGAGACCCAGTACTTC.

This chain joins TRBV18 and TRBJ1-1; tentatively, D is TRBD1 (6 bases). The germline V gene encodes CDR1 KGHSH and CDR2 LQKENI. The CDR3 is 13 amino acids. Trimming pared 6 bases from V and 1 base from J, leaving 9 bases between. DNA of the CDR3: TGTGCCAGCTCCCCGACAGGGAACACTGAAGCTTTCTTT. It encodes CASSPTGNTEAFF.

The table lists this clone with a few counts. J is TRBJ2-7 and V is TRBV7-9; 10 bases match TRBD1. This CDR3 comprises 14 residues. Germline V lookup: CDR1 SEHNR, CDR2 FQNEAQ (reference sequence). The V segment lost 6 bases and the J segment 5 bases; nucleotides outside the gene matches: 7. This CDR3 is CASRTGTGADEQYF. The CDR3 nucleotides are TGTGCCAGCAGGACCGGGACAGGGGCGGACGAGCAGTACTTC. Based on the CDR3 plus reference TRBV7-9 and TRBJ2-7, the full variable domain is DTGVSQNPRHKITKRGQNVTFRCDPISEHNRLYWYRQTLGQGPEFLTYFQNEAQLEKSRLLSDRFSAERPKGSFSTLEIQRTEQGDSAMYLCASRTGTGADEQYFGPGTRLTVT.

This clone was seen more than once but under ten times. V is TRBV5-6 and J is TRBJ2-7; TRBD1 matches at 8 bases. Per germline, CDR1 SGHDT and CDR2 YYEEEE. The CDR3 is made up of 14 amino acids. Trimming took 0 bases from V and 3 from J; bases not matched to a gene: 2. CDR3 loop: CASSLAGQVYEQYF. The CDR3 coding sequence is TGTGCCAGCAGCTTGGCGGGACAGGTCTACGAGCAGTACTTC.

CDR3 loop: CATIRTGNNYGYTF. DNA of the CDR3: TGTGCCACTATTAGGACAGGGAATAACTATGGCTACACCTTC. The V gene is TRBV6-5, the J gene TRBJ1-2; 8 bases agree with TRBD1. This CDR3 is 14 amino acids long. Germline-derived CDR1 and CDR2 are MNHEY and SVGAGI. The ends lost 10 bases at V and 1 base at J; junction bases unmatched: 8.

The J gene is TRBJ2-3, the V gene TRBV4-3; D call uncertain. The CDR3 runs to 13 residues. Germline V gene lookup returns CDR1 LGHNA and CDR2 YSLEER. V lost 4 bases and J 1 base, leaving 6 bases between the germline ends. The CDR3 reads CASSPVRTDTQYF. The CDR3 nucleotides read TGCGCCAGCAGCCCGGTTCGCACAGATACGCAGTATTTT.

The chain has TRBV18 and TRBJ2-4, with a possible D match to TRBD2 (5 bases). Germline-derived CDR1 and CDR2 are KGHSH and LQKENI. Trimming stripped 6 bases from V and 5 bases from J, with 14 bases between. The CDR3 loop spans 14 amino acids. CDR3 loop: CASSPGSTQNIQYF. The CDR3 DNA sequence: TGTGCCAGCTCGCCGGGGTCCACGCAAAACATTCAGTACTTC.

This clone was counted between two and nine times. The CDR3 sequence: CASSQKRVTGLLLSSTDTQYF. As DNA, the CDR3 is TGCGCCAGCAGCCAAAAAAGGGTGACAGGGCTACTTCTTTCCAGCACAGATACGCAGTATTTT. The chain has TRBV4-3 and TRBJ2-3, with 7 bases matching TRBD1. The CDR3 length is 21 residues. The germline CDR1 and CDR2 sequences are LGHNA and YSLEER. The J segment lost 0 bases and the V segment lost 2 bases, leaving 20 bases of the junction unmatched.

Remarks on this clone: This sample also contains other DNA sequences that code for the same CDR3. The DNA of the CDR3 is TGTGCCAGTAGTATCCGACGGGGCACAGATACGCAGTATTTT. Amino acid sequence: CASSIRRGTDTQYF. The rearrangement uses TRBV19 and TRBJ2-3; no reliable D call. CDR1 LNHDA and CDR2 SQIVND come from the germline V gene (reference sequence). Between the trimmed V and J ends, which lost 3 bases and 1 base, there was a span of 8 bases. This CDR3 has 14 residues.

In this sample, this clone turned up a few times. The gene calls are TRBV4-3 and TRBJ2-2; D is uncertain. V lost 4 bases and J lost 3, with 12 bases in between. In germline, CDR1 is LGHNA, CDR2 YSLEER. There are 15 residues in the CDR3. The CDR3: CASSPPGWDTGELFF. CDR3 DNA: TGCGCCAGCAGCCCCCCTGGGTGGGACACCGGGGAGCTGTTTTTT.

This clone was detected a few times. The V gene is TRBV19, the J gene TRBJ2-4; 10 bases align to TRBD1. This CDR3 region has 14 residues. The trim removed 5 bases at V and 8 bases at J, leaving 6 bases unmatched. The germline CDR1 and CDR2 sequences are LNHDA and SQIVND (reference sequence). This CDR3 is CASSPRDRGDIQYF. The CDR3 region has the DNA TGTGCCAGTAGTCCCCGGGACAGGGGAGACATTCAGTACTTC.

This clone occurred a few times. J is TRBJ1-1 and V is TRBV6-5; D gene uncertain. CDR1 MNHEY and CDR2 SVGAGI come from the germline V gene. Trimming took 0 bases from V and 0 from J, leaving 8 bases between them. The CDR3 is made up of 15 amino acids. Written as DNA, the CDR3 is TGTGCCAGCAGTTACTCGTACAGCATGAACACTGAAGCTTTCTTT. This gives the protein CASSYSYSMNTEAFF.

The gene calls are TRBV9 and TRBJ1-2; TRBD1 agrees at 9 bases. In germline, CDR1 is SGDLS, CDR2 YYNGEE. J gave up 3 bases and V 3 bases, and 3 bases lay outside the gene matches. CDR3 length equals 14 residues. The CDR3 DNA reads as TGTGCCAGCAGCGAGGACAGGGGATACTATGGCTACACCTTC. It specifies CASSEDRGYYGYTF. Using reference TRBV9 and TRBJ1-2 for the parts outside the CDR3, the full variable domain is DSGVTQTPKHLITATGQRVTLRCSPRSGDLSVYWYQQSLDQGLQFLIQYYNGEERAKGNILERFSAQQFPDLHSELNLSSLELGDSALYFCASSEDRGYYGYTFGSGTRLTVV.

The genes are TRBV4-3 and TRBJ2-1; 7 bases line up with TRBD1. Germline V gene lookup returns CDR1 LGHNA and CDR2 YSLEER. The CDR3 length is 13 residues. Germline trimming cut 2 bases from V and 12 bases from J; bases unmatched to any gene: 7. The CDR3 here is CASSQRQDRVQFF. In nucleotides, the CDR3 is TGCGCCAGCAGCCAACGACAAGACAGGGTGCAGTTCTTC.

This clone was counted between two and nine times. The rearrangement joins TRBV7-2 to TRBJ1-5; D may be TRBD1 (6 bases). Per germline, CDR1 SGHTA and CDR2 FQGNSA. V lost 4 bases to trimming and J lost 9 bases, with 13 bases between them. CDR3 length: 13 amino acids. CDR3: CASSSNPRGPQHF. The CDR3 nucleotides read TGTGCCAGCAGCTCGAACCCCAGGGGGCCCCAGCATTTT.

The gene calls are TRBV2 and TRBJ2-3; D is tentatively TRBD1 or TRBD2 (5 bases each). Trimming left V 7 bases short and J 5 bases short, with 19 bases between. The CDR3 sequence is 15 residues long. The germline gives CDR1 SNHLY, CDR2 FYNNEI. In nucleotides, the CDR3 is TGTGCCAGCAATCTGCAGGGATGGGGGAAAGATACGCAGTATTTT. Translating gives CASNLQGWGKDTQYF.

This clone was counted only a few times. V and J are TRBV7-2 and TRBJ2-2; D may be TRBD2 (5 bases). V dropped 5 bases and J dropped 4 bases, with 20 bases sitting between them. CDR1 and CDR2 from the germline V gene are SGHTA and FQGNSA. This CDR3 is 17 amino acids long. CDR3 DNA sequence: TGTGCCAGCAGCCAATTCGCCGCTGGGAGTAGCACCGGGGAGCTGTTTTTT. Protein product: CASSQFAAGSSTGELFF.

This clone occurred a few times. Here the CDR3 reads CASSLRDRAEKLFF. In nucleotides, the CDR3 is TGTGCCAGCAGTCTCCGGGACAGGGCTGAAAAACTGTTTTTT. The chain couples TRBV27 to TRBJ1-4, with TRBD1 matching over 9 bases. CDR1 MNHEY and CDR2 SMNVEV come from the germline V gene (reference sequence). The length of the CDR3 is 14 residues. Losses at the gene ends were 5 bases for V and 7 bases for J; bases not matched to a gene: 5.

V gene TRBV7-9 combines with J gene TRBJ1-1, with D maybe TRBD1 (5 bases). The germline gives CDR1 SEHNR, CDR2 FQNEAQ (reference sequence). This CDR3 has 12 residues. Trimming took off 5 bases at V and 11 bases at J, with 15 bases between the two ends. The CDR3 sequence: CASSPHDREAFF. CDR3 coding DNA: TGTGCCAGCAGCCCTCACGACAGAGAGGCTTTCTTT.